These 11 T cell receptor beta chains were sequenced from one sample in a study of T cells in Graves' hyperthyroidism and ophthalmopathy. The source material, RNA transcripts, was used to amplify TCR beta CDR3 regions. First-round RT-PCR with HTBI primers amplified the TCR CDR3 region. TCRdb re-called the multiplex PCR reads with MiXCR, one entry per CDR3 protein. The data show more than 150,000 distinct CDR3 sequences, about a sixth seen once. Specimen: blood. These receptors all come from a woman between 45 and 65 years old with Graves' hyperthyroidism.

The rearrangement uses TRBV5-1 and TRBJ1-2; weak D call: TRBD1 (6 bases). V was shortened by 4 bases and J by 8 bases, with 15 bases between the two germline ends. The CDR3 covers 13 residues. In germline, CDR1 is SGHRS, CDR2 YFSETQ. CDR3 DNA sequence: TGCGCCAGCAGCCCCACAGGGATATACGGCTACACCTTC. Translation gives CASSPTGIYGYTF.

The chain links TRBV2 to TRBJ2-3; 14 bases align to TRBD2. J lost 1 base, V lost 3 bases, and 6 bases had no gene match. The CDR3 contains 18 residues. Germline assignment: CDR1 SNHLY and CDR2 FYNNEI. The CDR3 reads CASSEGGLAGGGTDTQYF. For the CDR3, the DNA is TGTGCCAGCAGTGAGGGTGGACTAGCGGGGGGAGGCACAGATACGCAGTATTTT.

This clonotype was picked up many times. V is TRBV18 and J is TRBJ2-5; D ambiguous. Trimming stripped 8 bases from V and 1 base from J, with 8 bases between. Per the germline V gene, CDR1 is KGHSH and CDR2 is LQKENI. The CDR3 runs 12 residues. CDR3 sequence: CASSSTQETQYF. CDR3 bases: TGTGCCAGCAGTTCCACCCAAGAGACCCAGTACTTC.

This clonotype is a singleton in its sample. A much larger clone lies one base from this, so it may be a read error. The CDR3 reads CASSDGTVYSDQPQHF. The CDR3 DNA reads as TGTGCCAGCAGTGATGGGACAGTCTATAGCGATCAGCCCCAGCATTTT. The rearrangement links TRBV6-1 to TRBJ1-5; 7 bases fit TRBD1. Looked up from germline, CDR1 is MNHNS and CDR2 is SASEGT. The CDR3 is made up of 16 amino acids.

This clonotype was seen only a few times. The conserved phenylalanine or tryptophan normally closing the CDR3 is absent here, so this likely arose from a read error. This chain uses TRBV27 with TRBJ2-7, with D hard to call. This CDR3 has 13 amino acids. Trimming removed 7 bases at V and 0 bases at J, with 10 bases between. Per the germline V gene, CDR1 is MNHEY and CDR2 is SMNVEV (reference sequence). The CDR3 here is CASMARSSYEQYL. The DNA of the CDR3 is TGTGCCAGCATGGCCCGAAGCTCCTACGAGCAGTACCTC.

This clonotype was seen only once. V gene TRBV28 combines with J gene TRBJ2-1; D could derive from TRBD1 or TRBD2 (5 bases each). The CDR3 totals 14 residues. In germline, CDR1 is MDHEN, CDR2 SYDVKM. Trimming took 2 bases from V and 6 from J, leaving 11 bases between them. In DNA form, the CDR3 reads TGTGCCAGCAGTTTACGGTCAGGGAGCAATGAGCAGTTCTTC. Translated: CASSLRSGSNEQFF.

The chain recombines TRBV7-2 with TRBJ2-1; the D is unclear. V lost 3 bases to trimming and J lost 6 bases, with 15 bases between them. The CDR3 length is 15 residues. Germline V gives CDR1 SGHTA, CDR2 FQGNSA. CDR3 DNA sequence: TGTGCCAGCAGCTTTGCGGCCACAGCCGGCAATGAGCAGTTCTTC. Its translation: CASSFAATAGNEQFF.

This clonotype was recorded at least ten times. This chain uses TRBV11-2 with TRBJ2-1, with D perhaps matching TRBD1 (6 bases). Germline loops: CDR1 SGHAT, CDR2 FQNNGV. This CDR3 contains 16 residues. With 2 bases removed from V and 7 bases from J, the gap between germline ends came to 18 bases. The CDR3 protein is CASSLHGQGTENEQFF. The DNA of the CDR3 is TGTGCCAGCAGCTTACATGGGCAGGGGACGGAAAATGAGCAGTTCTTC.

About this clonotype itself: Its ends do not fully match the called genes, so a read error is possible. The J gene is TRBJ1-6, the V gene TRBV6-2 or TRBV6-3; a possible D gene is TRBD1 (6 bases). Germline lookup yields CDR1 MNHEY and CDR2 SVGEGT. The CDR3 extends over 15 amino acids. This chain's CDR3 is CASSNSQGLSSPLHF. In nucleotides, the CDR3 is TGTGCCAGCAGTAACTCACAGGGACTGAGTTCACCCCTCCACTTT.

CDR3 in amino acids: CASSLGPGTGGTEAFF. The CDR3 DNA sequence: TGTGCCAGCAGTTTAGGTCCAGGGACAGGGGGCACTGAAGCTTTCTTT. The chain couples TRBV28 to TRBJ1-1; 11 bases fit TRBD1. From germline, CDR1 is MDHEN and CDR2 SYDVKM. The CDR3 has 16 amino acids. J gave up 4 bases and V 2 bases, and 6 bases lay outside the gene matches.

This clonotype turned up a few times. The genes are TRBV20-1 and TRBJ2-1, with 9 bases lining up with TRBD2. After removal of 0 bases from V and 9 bases from J, the junction contained 9 bases not matched to a gene. This CDR3 comprises 15 residues. Germline CDR1 DFQATT, CDR2 SNEGSKA (reference sequence). CDR3 nucleotides: TGCAGTGCTAGAGATCAGGGACTAGCTGTGCGTGAGCAGTTCTTC. Translation: CSARDQGLAVREQFF.